Shown below are 26 T cell receptor beta chains from a single sample sequenced in a study of T-cell memory formation after mild COVID-19. TCRdb re-analysed the 5' RACE reads in MiXCR, keeping a single row per CDR3 protein. The table includes about 400,000 distinct CDR3 sequences, under 15% detected once. Sequenced: PBMCs or a T cell subset sorted from them (not recorded which). These receptors all come from a man younger than 35 who had mild COVID-19 (a few samples of this study predate the infection). Cell type and time point are not known.

V usage is TRBV7-2 and J usage is TRBJ1-2; D ambiguous. This CDR3 is 15 amino acids long. Trimming shortened V by 3 bases and J by 5 bases, and 16 bases separated the two germline ends. CDR1 is SGHTA, CDR2 FQGNSA, per germline. The CDR3 DNA reads TGTGCCAGCAGCTTTAGAGAGTTGGCGGATTATGGCTACACCTTC. Its protein product is CASSFRELADYGYTF. Full variable domain (rest looked up from reference TRBV7-2 and TRBJ1-2): GAGVSQSPSNKVTEKGKDVELRCDPISGHTALYWYRQSLGQGLEFLIYFQGNSAPDKSGLPSDRFSAERTGGSVSTLTIQRTQQEDSAVYLCASSFRELADYGYTFGSGTRLTVV.

The J gene is TRBJ2-7, the V gene TRBV4-2; 7 positions match TRBD1. The CDR3 has 18 residues. Looked up from germline, CDR1 is LGHNA and CDR2 is YNFKEQ. V was clipped by 0 bases and J by 5 bases; unmatched bases: 16. The CDR3 here is CASSQDSSRDSVLNEQYF. DNA of the CDR3: TGTGCCAGCAGCCAAGATAGTAGCCGGGACAGCGTTTTGAACGAGCAGTACTTC.

Only a few counts were recorded for this clonotype. V gene TRBV20-1 combines with J gene TRBJ1-3; possible D gene TRBD1, 5 bases. From germline, CDR1 is DFQATT and CDR2 SNEGSKA (reference sequence). Deletions cut 6 bases from V and 0 bases from J, with 12 bases between. The CDR3 runs 14 residues. The CDR3 is CSAPDRYSGNTIYF. The CDR3 DNA reads as TGCAGTGCACCCGACAGATACTCTGGAAACACCATATATTTT.

This chain joins TRBV2 and TRBJ2-2; D unresolved. The V end was cut by 8 bases, the J end by 4 bases, with 11 bases between. This CDR3 has 13 residues. Looked up from germline, CDR1 is SNHLY and CDR2 is FYNNEI. CDR3 in amino acids: CASRSVATGELFF. DNA for the CDR3: TGTGCCAGCCGAAGTGTAGCCACCGGGGAGCTGTTTTTT. Looking up the rest from reference TRBV2 and TRBJ2-2 gives the full variable domain: EPEVTQTPSHQVTQMGQEVILRCVPISNHLYFYWYRQILGQKVEFLVSFYNNEISEKSEIFDDQFSVERPDGSNFTLKIRSTKLEDSAMYFCASRSVATGELFFGEGSRLTVL.

The chain has TRBV7-2 and TRBJ1-1; unclear D gene. V dropped 5 bases and J dropped 10 bases, with 11 bases sitting between them. From germline, CDR1 is SGHTA and CDR2 FQGNSA. The CDR3 covers 11 residues. The CDR3 sequence is CASSLLRVAFF. In DNA, the CDR3 is TGTGCCAGCAGCCTACTACGGGTAGCTTTCTTT.

The V gene is TRBV7-3, the J gene TRBJ2-2; 8 bases match TRBD2. Germline V gene sequence: CDR1 SGHTA, CDR2 FQGTGA. The CDR3 consists of 15 residues. V lost 3 bases, J lost 4 bases, and 4 bases stayed unmatched. The CDR3 is CASSFPAGGTGELFF. The CDR3 DNA reads TGTGCCAGCAGCTTTCCCGCGGGGGGCACCGGGGAGCTGTTTTTT.

In its sample, this clonotype was seen a few times. The rearrangement joins TRBV4-1 to TRBJ2-1, with TRBD1 matching over 8 bases. Germline V gene sequence: CDR1 MGHRA, CDR2 YSYEKL. The V segment lost 1 base and the J segment 9 bases; nucleotides outside the gene matches: 2. This CDR3 is built from 13 residues. CDR3 DNA sequence: TGCGCCAGCAGCCAAGGGACAGGGTTTGAGCAGTTCTTC. Residues: CASSQGTGFEQFF.

The gene calls are TRBV6-5 and TRBJ1-1; 11 bases agree with TRBD1. Germline V lookup: CDR1 MNHEY, CDR2 SVGAGI. J lost 9 bases, V lost 5 bases, and 5 bases had no gene match. There are 13 residues in the CDR3. The CDR3 reads CASSGQGAVKAFF. DNA for the CDR3: TGTGCCAGCAGTGGACAGGGGGCTGTAAAAGCTTTCTTT.

The table lists this clonotype with a few counts. The V call is TRBV7-9, the J call TRBJ2-4; 10 bases agree with TRBD1. Germline V gene sequence: CDR1 SEHNR, CDR2 FQNEAQ (reference sequence). V trimming: 5 bases; J trimming: 9 bases; junction bases outside the gene matches: 10. This CDR3 is built from 15 residues. The CDR3 sequence is CASSGSDRGSGIQYF. CDR3 DNA sequence: TGTGCCAGCAGCGGCTCGGACAGGGGGTCGGGCATTCAGTACTTC.

This clonotype was detected a few times. The J gene is TRBJ1-6, the V gene TRBV6-2 or TRBV6-3, with 8 positions matching TRBD1. The germline gives CDR1 MNHEY, CDR2 SVGEGT. This CDR3 is 19 amino acids long. The ends lost 4 bases at V and 6 bases at J; junction bases unmatched: 17. CDR3 sequence: CASSFDRGRNERVNSPLHF. CDR3 nucleotide sequence: TGTGCCAGCAGTTTTGACAGGGGCCGCAATGAGCGAGTTAATTCACCCCTCCACTTT.

This clonotype was detected only a few times. The chain combines TRBV7-9 with TRBJ2-5; D unclear. The germline CDR1 and CDR2 sequences are SEHNR and FQNEAQ (reference sequence). The CDR3 is 17 amino acids. V lost 3 bases and J 0 bases, leaving 17 bases between the germline ends. In nucleotides, the CDR3 is TGTGCCAGCAGCTTTTGGGGTCGGGCAGAGTACCAAGAGACCCAGTACTTC. This gives the protein CASSFWGRAEYQETQYF.

The chain is built from TRBV29-1 and TRBJ1-1; D is possibly TRBD1 (5 bases). The germline gives CDR1 SQVTM, CDR2 ANQGSEA. This CDR3 has 16 residues. Trimming took off 7 bases at V and 3 bases at J, with 24 bases between the two ends. CDR3 amino acids: CSAIWSGAQVHTEAFF. In DNA, the CDR3 is TGCAGCGCCATATGGAGTGGGGCTCAGGTTCACACTGAAGCTTTCTTT.

This clonotype was picked up many times. The chain carries TRBV7-3 and TRBJ2-1, with TRBD2 as a possible D gene (5 bases). The CDR3 runs to 16 residues. Germline V gene data show CDR1 as SGHTA and CDR2 as FQGTGA. Trimming left V 3 bases short and J 0 bases short, with 12 bases between. CDR3: CASSLESGSSYNEQFF. The CDR3 bases are TGTGCCAGCAGCTTGGAAAGCGGTAGCTCCTACAATGAGCAGTTCTTC. Combining the CDR3 with reference TRBV7-3 and TRBJ2-1 gives the whole variable domain GAGVSQTPSNKVTEKGKYVELRCDPISGHTALYWYRQSLGQGPEFLIYFQGTGAADDSGLPNDRFFAVRPEGSVSTLKIQRTERGDSAVYLCASSLESGSSYNEQFFGPGTRLTVL.

The J gene is TRBJ2-3, the V gene TRBV27; 13 positions agree with TRBD2. Germline trimming cut 5 bases from V and 2 bases from J; bases unmatched to any gene: 7. CDR1 and CDR2 from the germline V gene are MNHEY and SMNVEV (reference sequence). The CDR3 totals 17 residues. The CDR3, as DNA: TGTGCCAGCAGTCCGATCGGACTAGCGGGGGACACAGATACGCAGTATTTT. It yields the protein CASSPIGLAGDTDTQYF.

CDR3 DNA sequence: TGCGCCAGCAGCCAAGGATCAGGGGAGATGGGCAGGGGGGGCACTGAAGCTTTCTTT. Translated: CASSQGSGEMGRGGTEAFF. This chain connects TRBV4-3 to TRBJ1-1, with 7 bases identical to TRBD1. The ends lost 1 base at V and 4 bases at J; junction bases unmatched: 18. The CDR3 contains 19 residues. Looked up from germline, CDR1 is LGHNA and CDR2 is YSLEER.

Written as DNA, the CDR3 is TGTGCCAGCATAGACAGGAATTCACCCCTCCACTTT. It codes for CASIDRNSPLHF. The V and J genes are TRBV28 and TRBJ1-6, with a weak D call TRBD1 (6 bases). V dropped 7 bases and J dropped 7 bases, with 8 bases sitting between them. The V gene's germline CDR1 is MDHEN and CDR2 SYDVKM. The CDR3 sequence is 12 residues long.

For this clonotype: Mismatch with germline at one junction end may stem from a read error. V is TRBV7-3 and J is TRBJ1-3; D uncertain. CDR1 and CDR2 (germline): SGHTA, FQGTGA. The CDR3 contains 13 residues. The CDR3 coding sequence is TGTGCCAGCAGCGCCTTTTCTGGGAACACCATATATTTT. Its translation: CASSAFSGNTIYF.

This clonotype appeared a few times. The chain couples TRBV7-9 to TRBJ1-3; weak D call: TRBD1 (6 bases). Germline CDR1 SEHNR, CDR2 FQNEAQ (reference sequence). Trimming took off 11 bases at V and 0 bases at J, with 8 bases between the two ends. This CDR3 comprises 12 residues. DNA for the CDR3: TGTGCCCCAGGGGACTCTGGAAACACCATATATTTT. It codes for CAPGDSGNTIYF.

In its sample, this clonotype was seen a few times. This chain connects TRBV7-9 to TRBJ2-2; D may be TRBD1 or TRBD2 (5 bases each). CDR3 size: 16 residues. Per germline, CDR1 SEHNR and CDR2 FQNEAQ (reference sequence). The germline V and J ends were trimmed by 5 bases and 6 bases, with 19 bases remaining between them. In nucleotides, the CDR3 is TGTGCCAGCAGCCCCGCGGGCAGGGTGAGCGCCGGGGAGCTGTTTTTT. Protein sequence: CASSPAGRVSAGELFF.

This clonotype was counted only a few times. The chain combines TRBV6-5 with TRBJ2-3; TRBD2 matches 8 bases. The V and J ends lost 6 bases and 2 bases, in that order; junction bases with no gene match: 7. The CDR3 extends over 15 amino acids. Germline CDR1 and CDR2: MNHEY and SVGAGI. For the CDR3, the DNA is TGTGCCAGCAGACCCCTTAGCGGGGACACAGATACGCAGTATTTT. Its protein product is CASRPLSGDTDTQYF.

This clonotype was found a few times. The genes are TRBV6-1 and TRBJ2-5; the D is unclear. Germline V gene lookup returns CDR1 MNHNS and CDR2 SASEGT. CDR3 length: 12 amino acids. Trimming cost V 8 bases and J 5 bases, with 12 bases left between them. The CDR3 nucleotides are TGTGCCAGCGCCGCGCCCCCGGAGACCCAGTACTTC. Translated: CASAAPPETQYF.

To note about this clonotype: A much larger clone sits a single nucleotide away, making a read error possible. The CDR3: CASSHHGLVTEALF. In DNA, the CDR3 is TGTGCCAGCAGCCATCACGGCCTCGTCACTGAAGCTTTATTT. The chain joins TRBV3-1 to TRBJ1-1; D gene uncertain. The CDR3 runs to 14 residues. Germline V gene sequence: CDR1 LGHDT, CDR2 YNNKEL (reference sequence). Together with reference TRBV3-1 and TRBJ1-1, the CDR3 gives the full variable domain: DTAVSQTPKYLVTQMGNDKSIKCEQNLGHDTMYWYKQDSKKFLKIMFSYNNKELIINETVPNRFSPKSPDKAHLNLHINSLELGDSAVYFCASSHHGLVTEALFGQGTRLTVV.

This clonotype turned up a few times. The V and J genes are TRBV5-1 and TRBJ2-1; 9 bases map to TRBD1. V was clipped by 8 bases and J by 0 bases; unmatched bases: 3. The germline V gene has CDR1 SGHRS and CDR2 YFSETQ. The CDR3 is made up of 14 amino acids. The CDR3 spells CASTGGFSYNEQFF. The CDR3 DNA sequence: TGCGCCAGTACAGGGGGCTTCTCCTACAATGAGCAGTTCTTC.

The chain is built from TRBV2 and TRBJ2-7, with 8 nucleotides matching TRBD2. This CDR3 is built from 15 residues. Germline-derived CDR1 and CDR2 are SNHLY and FYNNEI. V lost 6 bases to trimming and J lost 3 bases; unmatched junction nucleotides: 10. The CDR3 loop is CASRLLTGGVYEQYF. The CDR3 coding sequence is TGTGCCAGCAGGCTACTTACGGGGGGGGTCTACGAGCAGTACTTC.

There are many counts of this clonotype. The chain uses TRBV9 and TRBJ1-1, with D possibly being TRBD1 (6 bases). V lost 0 bases and J lost 3, with 18 bases in between. The CDR3 spans 17 residues. Germline V lookup: CDR1 SGDLS, CDR2 YYNGEE. This chain's CDR3 is CASSVVILQGFDTEAFF. The CDR3, as DNA: TGTGCCAGCAGCGTAGTAATCTTACAGGGTTTCGACACTGAAGCTTTCTTT.

The rearrangement uses TRBV7-2 and TRBJ1-4; no clear D gene. The germline V gene has CDR1 SGHTA and CDR2 FQGNSA. Between the trimmed V and J ends, which lost 1 base and 0 bases, there was a span of 9 bases. This CDR3 is built from 16 residues. CDR3: CASSLVRTATNEKLFF. The DNA for the CDR3 is TGTGCCAGCAGCTTAGTCCGGACGGCAACTAATGAAAAACTGTTTTTT.